This entry concerns a single T cell receptor beta chain. What it binds is not known. This CDR3 is also generated by other DNA sequences in the sample. CD8 cells classed as naive were CD45RO-negative and positively selected for CCR7, excluding terminally differentiated effector memory CD45RA+ cells. With 1 base removed from V and 3 bases from J, the gap between germline ends came to 6 bases. This CDR3 is 13 amino acids long. Per germline, CDR1 MNHEY and CDR2 SMNVEV (reference sequence). This entry is derived from a study of shared clonotypes between healthy human individuals. Study-wide results and caveats: Non-shared clonotypes displayed generation probabilities falling below those of clonotypes present in all four donors.

The table came from immunoSEQ multiplex PCR; TCRdb's copy has only in-frame clones and leaves some out. The sample has roughly 2,000,000 clones, about 93% seen once. The source of this sequence is a man aged 18 to 30 in good health. Some clones in this sample may be carry-over from other donors' samples. Source material: naive CD8+ T cells from PBMCs. The V and J genes are TRBV27 and TRBJ2-5; D is uncertain. The DNA of the CDR3 is TGTGCCAGCAGTTTATTAGGAGAAGAGACCCAGTACTTC. It is translated as CASSLLGEETQYF.